The clone carrying this T cell receptor (beta chain) came up a few times. What it binds is unknown. The CDR3 is 15 residues long. Trimming removed 6 bases at V and 4 bases at J, with 18 bases between. Germline CDR1 reads SNHLY; CDR2 reads FYNNEI. These data originate in a study of beta chain features in type 1 diabetes. On average, the one heparinised blood draw given by each donor was approximately 120 mL. The authors reverse transcribed all of the isolated RNA, so sequencing captured expressed TCRB transcripts. The average read count of naive, central memory and regulatory T cell samples was about 3.57 million. Profiled with immunoSEQ multiplex PCR; TCRdb holds only in-frame clones, not every one. The sample holds a few hundred thousand clones; around an eighth are singletons and the top ten take about 0.017%. Regarding the study as a whole: Moderate yet significant TCRB CDR3 shortening was seen in Type 1 diabetes patients in all four CD4+ subsets. cDNA sequencing could over-represent cells with high TCR expression.

The TCR was taken from a man aged 25 to 40 with type 1 diabetes. The chain has TRBV2 and TRBJ2-5, with a tentative D call TRBD1 (6 bases). The sequenced material came from naive CD4+ T cells from blood. The CDR3 reads CASRRSWGRGETQYF. The CDR3 DNA sequence: TGTGCCAGCAGACGTTCGTGGGGGCGCGGAGAGACCCAGTACTTC.